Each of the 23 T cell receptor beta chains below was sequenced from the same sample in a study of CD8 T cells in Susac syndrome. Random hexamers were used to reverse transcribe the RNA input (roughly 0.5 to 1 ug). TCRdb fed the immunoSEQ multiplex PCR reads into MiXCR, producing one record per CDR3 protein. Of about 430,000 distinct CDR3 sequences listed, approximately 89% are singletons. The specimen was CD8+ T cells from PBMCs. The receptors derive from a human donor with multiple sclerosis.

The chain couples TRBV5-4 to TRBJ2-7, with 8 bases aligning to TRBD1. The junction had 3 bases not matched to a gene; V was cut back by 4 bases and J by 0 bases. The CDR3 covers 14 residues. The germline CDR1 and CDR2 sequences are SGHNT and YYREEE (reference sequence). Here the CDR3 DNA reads TGTGCCAGCAGCCAAACAGGGGGCTCCTACGAGCAGTACTTC. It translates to CASSQTGGSYEQYF.

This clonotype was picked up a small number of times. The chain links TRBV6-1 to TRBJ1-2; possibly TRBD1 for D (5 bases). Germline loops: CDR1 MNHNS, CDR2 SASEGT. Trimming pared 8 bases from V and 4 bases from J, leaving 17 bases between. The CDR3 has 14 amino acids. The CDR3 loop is CASFPQGWGYGYTF. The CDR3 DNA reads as TGTGCCAGCTTCCCCCAGGGTTGGGGCTATGGCTACACCTTC.

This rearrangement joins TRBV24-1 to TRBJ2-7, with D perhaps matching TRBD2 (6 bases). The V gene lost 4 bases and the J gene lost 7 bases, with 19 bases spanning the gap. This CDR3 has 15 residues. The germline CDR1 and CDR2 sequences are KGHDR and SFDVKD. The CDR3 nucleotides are TGTGCCACCAGTGACCCCAAGTGTTTTGGGAGGGAGCAGTACTTC. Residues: CATSDPKCFGREQYF.

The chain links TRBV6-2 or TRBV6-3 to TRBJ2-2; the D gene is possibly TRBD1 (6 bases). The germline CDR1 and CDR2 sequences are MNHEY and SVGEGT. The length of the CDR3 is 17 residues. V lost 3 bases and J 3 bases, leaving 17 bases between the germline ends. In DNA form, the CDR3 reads TGTGCCAGCAGTTATCCCGACAGGTCCCCTTACACCGGGGAGCTGTTTTTT. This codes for CASSYPDRSPYTGELFF.

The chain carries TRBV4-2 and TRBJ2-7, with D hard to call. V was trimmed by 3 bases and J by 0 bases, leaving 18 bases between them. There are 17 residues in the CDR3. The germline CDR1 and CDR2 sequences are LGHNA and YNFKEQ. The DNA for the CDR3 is TGTGCCAGCAGCCAGCGCGAAGGGCAGCCAGCCTCCTACGAGCAGTACTTC. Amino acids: CASSQREGQPASYEQYF.

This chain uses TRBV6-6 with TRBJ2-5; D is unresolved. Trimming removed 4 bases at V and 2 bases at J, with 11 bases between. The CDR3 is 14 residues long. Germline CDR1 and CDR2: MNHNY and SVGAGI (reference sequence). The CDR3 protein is CASSSVQKQETQYF. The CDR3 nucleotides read TGTGCCAGCAGTTCCGTCCAGAAACAAGAGACCCAGTACTTC.

The CDR3 loop reads CASSYKDQETQYF. As DNA, the CDR3 is TGTGCCAGCAGTTACAAGGACCAAGAGACCCAGTACTTC. The chain employs TRBV6-6 and TRBJ2-5; D uncertain. Trimming cost V 2 bases and J 0 bases, with 4 bases left between them. This CDR3 has 13 amino acids. Germline V gene data show CDR1 as MNHNY and CDR2 as SVGAGI (reference sequence).

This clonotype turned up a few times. CDR3 sequence: CASREGGTEAFF. The CDR3 bases are TGTGCCAGCAGGGAGGGCGGGACTGAAGCTTTCTTT. The chain combines TRBV25-1 with TRBJ1-1; D not resolved. The CDR3 has 12 residues. Germline V lookup: CDR1 MGHDK, CDR2 SYGVNS. Trimming removed 6 bases at V and 5 bases at J, with 10 bases between.

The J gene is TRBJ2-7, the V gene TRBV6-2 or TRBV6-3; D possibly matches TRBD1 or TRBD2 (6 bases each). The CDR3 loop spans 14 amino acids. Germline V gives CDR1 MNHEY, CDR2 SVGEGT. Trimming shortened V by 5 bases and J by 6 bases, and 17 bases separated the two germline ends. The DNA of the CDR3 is TGTGCCAGCAGTCTACAGGGACTCTCGGGCGAGCAGTACTTC. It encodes CASSLQGLSGEQYF.

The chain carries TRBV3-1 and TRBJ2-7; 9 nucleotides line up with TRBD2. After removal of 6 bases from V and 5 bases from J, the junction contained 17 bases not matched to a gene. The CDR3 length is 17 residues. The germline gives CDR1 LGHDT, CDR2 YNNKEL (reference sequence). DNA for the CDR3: TGTGCCAGCAGTCCACGACTAGCGGTCCTAGCGGGCCACGAGCAGTACTTC. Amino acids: CASSPRLAVLAGHEQYF.

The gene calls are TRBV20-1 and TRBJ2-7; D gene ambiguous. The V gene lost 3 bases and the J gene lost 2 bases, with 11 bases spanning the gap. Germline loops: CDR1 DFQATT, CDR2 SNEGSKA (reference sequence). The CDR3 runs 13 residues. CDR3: CSASAPLTYEQYF. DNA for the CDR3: TGCAGTGCTAGCGCACCCCTCACCTACGAGCAGTACTTC.

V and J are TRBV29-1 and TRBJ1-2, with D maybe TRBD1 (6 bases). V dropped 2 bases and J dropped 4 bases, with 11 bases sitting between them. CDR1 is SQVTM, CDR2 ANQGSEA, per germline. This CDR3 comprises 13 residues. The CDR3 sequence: CSVEQGPPYGYTF. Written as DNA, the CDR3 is TGCAGCGTTGAACAGGGGCCCCCCTATGGCTACACCTTC.

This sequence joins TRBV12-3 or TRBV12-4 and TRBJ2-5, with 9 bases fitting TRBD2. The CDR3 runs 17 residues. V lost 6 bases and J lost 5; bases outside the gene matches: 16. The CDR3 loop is CASSSPIHAGGMETQYF. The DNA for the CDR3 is TGTGCCAGCAGCTCCCCAATCCACGCGGGAGGGATGGAGACCCAGTACTTC.

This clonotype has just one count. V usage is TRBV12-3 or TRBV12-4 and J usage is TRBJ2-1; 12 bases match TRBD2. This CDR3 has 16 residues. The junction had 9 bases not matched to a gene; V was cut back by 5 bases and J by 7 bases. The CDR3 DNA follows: TGTGCCAGCAGTACACGGACTAGCGGGGTGCTTAATGAGCAGTTCTTC. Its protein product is CASSTRTSGVLNEQFF.

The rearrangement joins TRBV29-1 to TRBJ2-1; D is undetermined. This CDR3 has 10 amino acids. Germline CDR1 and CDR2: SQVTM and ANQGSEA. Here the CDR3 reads CSGLRDEQFF. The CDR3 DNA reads TGCAGTGGTCTACGGGATGAGCAGTTCTTC.

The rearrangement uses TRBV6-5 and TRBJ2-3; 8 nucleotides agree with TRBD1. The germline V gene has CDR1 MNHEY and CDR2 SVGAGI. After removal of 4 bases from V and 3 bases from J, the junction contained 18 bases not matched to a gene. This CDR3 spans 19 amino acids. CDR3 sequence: CASSLSGTGLSMGTDTQYF. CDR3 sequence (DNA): TGTGCCAGCAGTTTAAGTGGGACAGGCCTTAGTATGGGGACAGATACGCAGTATTTT.

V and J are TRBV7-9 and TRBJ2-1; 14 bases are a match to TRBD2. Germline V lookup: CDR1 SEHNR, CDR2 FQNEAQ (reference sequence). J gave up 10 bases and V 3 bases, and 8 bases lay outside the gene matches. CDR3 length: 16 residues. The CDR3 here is CASSFRGGTSGREQFF. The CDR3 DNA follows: TGTGCCAGCAGCTTCAGAGGCGGGACTAGCGGGAGAGAGCAGTTCTTC.

The CDR3 DNA follows: TGTGCCTGGACGGAATACAATGAGCAGTTCTTC. This translates into CAWTEYNEQFF. This rearrangement joins TRBV30 to TRBJ2-1; D is ambiguous. CDR1 and CDR2 (germline): GTSNPN, SVGIG (reference sequence). The CDR3 sequence is 11 residues long. Trimming stripped 4 bases from V and 4 bases from J, with 5 bases between.

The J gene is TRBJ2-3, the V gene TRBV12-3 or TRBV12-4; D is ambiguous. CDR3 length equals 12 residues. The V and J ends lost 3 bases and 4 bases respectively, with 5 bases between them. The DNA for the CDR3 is TGTGCCAGCAGTTTTCTCGCAGATACGCAGTATTTT. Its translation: CASSFLADTQYF.

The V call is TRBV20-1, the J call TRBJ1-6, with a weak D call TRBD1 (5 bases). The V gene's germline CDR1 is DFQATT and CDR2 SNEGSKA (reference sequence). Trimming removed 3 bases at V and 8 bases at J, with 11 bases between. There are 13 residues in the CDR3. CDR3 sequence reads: CSARAPGDSPLHF. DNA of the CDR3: TGCAGTGCTAGGGCTCCGGGGGATTCACCCCTCCACTTT.

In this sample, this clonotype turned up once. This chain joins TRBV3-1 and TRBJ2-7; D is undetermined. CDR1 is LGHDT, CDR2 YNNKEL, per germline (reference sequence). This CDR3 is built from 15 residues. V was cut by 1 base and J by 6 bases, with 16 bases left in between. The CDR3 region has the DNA TGTGCCAGCAGCCAAGTATCGGATAATTATATCGAGCAGTACTTC. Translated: CASSQVSDNYIEQYF.

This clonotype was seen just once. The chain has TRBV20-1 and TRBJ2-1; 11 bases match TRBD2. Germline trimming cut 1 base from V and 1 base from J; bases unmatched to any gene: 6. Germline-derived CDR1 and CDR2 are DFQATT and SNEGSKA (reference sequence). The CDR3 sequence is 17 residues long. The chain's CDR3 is CSARATTSGGSYNEQFF. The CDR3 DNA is TGCAGTGCTAGAGCCACAACTAGCGGGGGTTCCTACAATGAGCAGTTCTTC.

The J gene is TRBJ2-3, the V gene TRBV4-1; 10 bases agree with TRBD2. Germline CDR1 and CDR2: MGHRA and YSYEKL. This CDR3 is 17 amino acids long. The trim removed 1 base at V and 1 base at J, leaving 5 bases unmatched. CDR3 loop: CASSQGLAGEGTDTQYF. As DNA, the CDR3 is TGCGCCAGCAGCCAAGGCCTAGCGGGAGAAGGCACAGATACGCAGTATTTT.